One and the same sample provided the 28 T cell receptor beta chains below, sequenced in a study of shared clonotypes between healthy human individuals. Repertoires were generated with immunoSEQ multiplex PCR, while TCRdb's copy carries only in-frame clones and drops some. The sample shows 2 million to 2.5 million clones, nearly 97% of them seen only once. What was sequenced was naive CD4+ T cells sorted from blood. Noted subset: CD45RA+ positively selected. The receptors derive from a man between 18 and 35 years old in good health.

Turning to this clone: In the same sample, other DNA sequences code for this CDR3. This chain uses TRBV5-1 with TRBJ2-3; possibly TRBD2 for D (5 bases). V shed 0 bases and J shed 0 bases, with 8 bases lying between them. The length of the CDR3 is 15 residues. From germline, CDR1 is SGHRS and CDR2 YFSETQ. CDR3 DNA sequence: TGCGCCAGCAGCTTGGGAGGACTTAGCACAGATACGCAGTATTTT. Protein sequence: CASSLGGLSTDTQYF.

The chain joins TRBV9 to TRBJ2-4, with TRBD2 as a possible D gene (7 bases). This CDR3 comprises 16 residues. Germline V CDR1 and CDR2: SGDLS, YYNGEE. V was trimmed by 3 bases and J by 5 bases, leaving 18 bases between them. CDR3 loop: CASSEGGMAPQNIQYF. In DNA form, the CDR3 reads TGTGCCAGCAGCGAGGGGGGGATGGCCCCACAAAACATTCAGTACTTC.

On this clone itself: The sample carries other DNA sequences with the same CDR3. The rearrangement joins TRBV28 to TRBJ1-5; 8 bases align to TRBD1. J gave up 3 bases and V 5 bases, and 3 bases lay outside the gene matches. The germline V gene has CDR1 MDHEN and CDR2 SYDVKM. The CDR3 covers 14 residues. This CDR3 reads CASSRTGNNQPQHF. Written as DNA, the CDR3 is TGTGCCAGCAGTCGGACAGGGAACAATCAGCCCCAGCATTTT.

This sequence joins TRBV6-5 and TRBJ1-4, with D possibly matching TRBD1 (6 bases). Germline V lookup: CDR1 MNHEY, CDR2 SVGAGI. Trimming stripped 2 bases from V and 10 bases from J, with 11 bases between. CDR3 size: 13 residues. Here the CDR3 DNA reads TGTGCCAGCAGTTACGGGGGCGCGGGAAAACTGTTTTTT. Translating gives CASSYGGAGKLFF.

This sequence joins TRBV30 and TRBJ2-7; TRBD2 matches at 10 bases. The germline gives CDR1 GTSNPN, CDR2 SVGIG (reference sequence). The CDR3 loop spans 16 amino acids. The junction had 8 bases not matched to a gene; V was cut back by 3 bases and J by 0 bases. DNA for the CDR3: TGTGCCTGGAGGGCTAGCGGGAGTGTTAGCTCCTACGAGCAGTACTTC. Amino acids: CAWRASGSVSSYEQYF.

The V gene is TRBV7-9, the J gene TRBJ2-1; TRBD2 might be the D (5 bases). The CDR3 is 15 amino acids. V lost 3 bases, J lost 5 bases, and 14 bases lay in between. Germline assignment: CDR1 SEHNR and CDR2 FQNEAQ (reference sequence). The CDR3 nucleotides are TGTGCCAGCAGCTTCCGACGGGATCTGGACAATGAGCAGTTCTTC. It codes for CASSFRRDLDNEQFF.

This rearrangement joins TRBV4-3 to TRBJ2-1, with D possibly matching TRBD1 (6 bases). V lost 4 bases to trimming and J lost 6 bases, with 16 bases between them. The CDR3 totals 15 residues. Germline V lookup: CDR1 LGHNA, CDR2 YSLEER. DNA for the CDR3: TGCGCCAGCAGCCGCAACACAGGGTCCCTCAATGAGCAGTTCTTC. Translation: CASSRNTGSLNEQFF.

The genes are TRBV29-1 and TRBJ2-1, with 9 bases aligning to TRBD2. The CDR3 has 12 residues. Unmatched junction bases numbered 8, after V lost 3 bases and J lost 14 bases. Germline CDR1 is SQVTM and CDR2 is ANQGSEA. The CDR3 reads CSVEASGNAEFF. Written as DNA, the CDR3 is TGCAGCGTTGAGGCTAGCGGGAATGCCGAGTTCTTC.

The genes are TRBV5-4 and TRBJ2-3; 8 nucleotides line up with TRBD1. Germline V gene lookup returns CDR1 SGHNT and CDR2 YYREEE (reference sequence). Trimming removed 4 bases from V and 1 base from J; junction bases left unmatched: 2. The CDR3 totals 14 residues. In DNA, the CDR3 is TGTGCCAGCAGCGTGGACAGGGGCACAGATACGCAGTATTTT. Its translation is CASSVDRGTDTQYF.

The chain uses TRBV5-4 and TRBJ2-2; TRBD2 aligns across 8 bases. The ends lost 3 bases at V and 4 bases at J; junction bases unmatched: 5. CDR1 SGHNT and CDR2 YYREEE come from the germline V gene (reference sequence). The CDR3 covers 15 residues. DNA for the CDR3: TGTGCCAGCAGCTACGGTCGGGAGGGCACCGGGGAGCTGTTTTTT. This codes for CASSYGREGTGELFF.

The J gene is TRBJ2-7, the V gene TRBV30; tentative D call: TRBD2 (5 bases). The CDR3 runs to 13 residues. Germline CDR1 reads GTSNPN; CDR2 reads SVGIG (reference sequence). V gave up 4 bases and J gave up 4 bases, with 14 bases separating them. CDR3 sequence reads: CAWMRKGGYEQYF. The CDR3 coding sequence is TGTGCCTGGATGAGAAAGGGCGGGTACGAGCAGTACTTC.

The rearrangement uses TRBV30 and TRBJ1-5; 7 positions match TRBD1. Germline values: CDR1 GTSNPN, CDR2 SVGIG (reference sequence). V dropped 5 bases and J dropped 6; count of bases not matched to a gene: 7. The CDR3 runs 13 residues. CDR3 residues: CAWGQGVGQPQHF. The CDR3 DNA follows: TGTGCCTGGGGGCAGGGGGTGGGTCAGCCCCAGCATTTT.

The rearrangement uses TRBV7-2 and TRBJ2-3; D call uncertain. Germline loops: CDR1 SGHTA, CDR2 FQGNSA. With 1 base removed from V and 5 bases from J, the gap between germline ends came to 13 bases. There are 15 residues in the CDR3. DNA for the CDR3: TGTGCCAGCAGCTTAGTGGGTGTCCTCGGAGATACGCAGTATTTT. Translated: CASSLVGVLGDTQYF.

The gene calls are TRBV5-5 and TRBJ1-1; weak D call: TRBD1 (5 bases). The germline V and J ends were trimmed by 4 bases and 4 bases, with 29 bases remaining between them. CDR3 length: 19 amino acids. Germline V CDR1 and CDR2: SGHKS, YYEKEE (reference sequence). The CDR3 region is CASSHPGVAGFVRSTEAFF. The CDR3 bases are TGTGCCAGCAGCCACCCCGGGGTGGCAGGGTTTGTCAGGTCCACTGAAGCTTTCTTT.

The V gene is TRBV4-1, the J gene TRBJ2-7, with 9 bases identical to TRBD1. This CDR3 is built from 16 residues. Germline CDR1 and CDR2: MGHRA and YSYEKL. Losses at the gene ends were 2 bases for V and 3 bases for J; bases not matched to a gene: 8. Here the CDR3 reads CASSQLPGQGIYEQYF. The CDR3 DNA reads TGCGCCAGCAGCCAACTACCGGGACAGGGAATCTACGAGCAGTACTTC.

The chain carries TRBV28 and TRBJ2-7; D is possibly TRBD1 (6 bases). CDR1 MDHEN and CDR2 SYDVKM come from the germline V gene. The CDR3 runs 15 residues. V was trimmed by 3 bases and J by 3 bases, leaving 15 bases between them. The CDR3 sequence: CASSLGITGNYEQYF. Written as DNA, the CDR3 is TGTGCCAGCAGTTTGGGTATTACAGGGAACTACGAGCAGTACTTC.

The V call is TRBV5-4, the J call TRBJ2-1; TRBD1 aligns across 8 bases. CDR1 SGHNT and CDR2 YYREEE come from the germline V gene (reference sequence). The CDR3 loop spans 15 amino acids. Trimming cost V 3 bases and J 5 bases; bases outside gene matches: 7. In DNA, the CDR3 is TGTGCCAGCAGCTCCCGGGACAGGAGTAACAATGAGCAGTTCTTC. It yields the protein CASSSRDRSNNEQFF. Supplemented by reference TRBV5-4 and TRBJ2-1, the full variable domain reads ETGVTQSPTHLIKTRGQQVTLRCSSQSGHNTVSWYQQALGQGPQFIFQYYREEENGRGNFPPRFSGLQFPNYSSELNVNALELDDSALYLCASSSRDRSNNEQFFGPGTRLTVL.

The V and J genes are TRBV18 and TRBJ2-5, with D unclear. V dropped 0 bases and J dropped 1 base, with 9 bases sitting between them. This CDR3 region has 15 residues. Germline V CDR1 and CDR2: KGHSH, LQKENI. The CDR3 spells CASSPPKGTQETQYF. As DNA, the CDR3 is TGTGCCAGCTCACCACCGAAAGGAACCCAAGAGACCCAGTACTTC.

The V gene is TRBV29-1, the J gene TRBJ2-5; 14 bases are shared with TRBD2. V lost 4 bases and J lost 5; bases outside the gene matches: 3. This CDR3 has 14 amino acids. CDR1 is SQVTM, CDR2 ANQGSEA, per germline. CDR3 loop: CSVGWTSGGETQYF. CDR3 DNA: TGCAGCGTTGGTTGGACTAGCGGGGGGGAGACCCAGTACTTC.

For the CDR3, the DNA is TGTGCCAGCTCACCCGACTGGGGTACAGATACGCAGTATTTT. Translation: CASSPDWGTDTQYF. The chain links TRBV18 to TRBJ2-3; D is uncertain. CDR1 is KGHSH and CDR2 is LQKENI in the germline V gene. Trimming stripped 3 bases from V and 3 bases from J, with 10 bases between. The CDR3 is 14 residues long.

V and J are TRBV15 and TRBJ2-5; D might be TRBD1 or TRBD2, each matching 6 bases. V was shortened by 0 bases and J by 2 bases, with 13 bases between the two germline ends. There are 16 residues in the CDR3. CDR1 LNHNV and CDR2 YYDKDF come from the germline V gene (reference sequence). Here the CDR3 reads CATSRDGGRWQETQYF. The CDR3 region has the DNA TGTGCCACCAGCAGAGATGGGGGGCGTTGGCAAGAGACCCAGTACTTC.

The chain carries TRBV25-1 and TRBJ2-1; possible D gene TRBD2, 5 bases. This CDR3 contains 14 residues. Between the trimmed V and J ends, which lost 3 bases and 4 bases, there was a span of 10 bases. CDR1 and CDR2 (germline): MGHDK, SYGVNS. CDR3 DNA: TGTGCCAGCAGTGATTTGAGGGAGTACAATGAGCAGTTCTTC. Its translation is CASSDLREYNEQFF.

The chain recombines TRBV4-2 with TRBJ1-6; TRBD1 is a possible D gene (6 bases). The germline CDR1 and CDR2 sequences are LGHNA and YNFKEQ. The CDR3 sequence is 13 residues long. V dropped 4 bases and J dropped 10 bases, with 11 bases sitting between them. CDR3: CASSLRGRSPLHF. The CDR3 region has the DNA TGTGCCAGCAGCCTCAGGGGTAGGTCACCCCTCCACTTT.

The V call is TRBV11-2, the J call TRBJ1-1, with 9 bases that match TRBD1. J gave up 11 bases and V 3 bases, and 4 bases lay outside the gene matches. Per germline, CDR1 SGHAT and CDR2 FQNNGV. The CDR3 contains 12 residues. The CDR3 sequence is CASSFLQGAAFF. CDR3 DNA: TGTGCCAGCAGCTTCTTACAGGGGGCGGCTTTCTTT.

The rearrangement links TRBV18 to TRBJ2-2, with TRBD2 matching over 10 bases. Germline trimming cut 5 bases from V and 3 bases from J; bases unmatched to any gene: 6. The CDR3 loop spans 16 amino acids. Germline CDR1 KGHSH, CDR2 LQKENI. This CDR3 is CASSVTSGDDTGELFF. CDR3 bases: TGTGCCAGCTCAGTCACTAGCGGGGACGACACCGGGGAGCTGTTTTTT.

The table lists this clone with a count of one. The J gene is TRBJ2-7, the V gene TRBV28; D unresolved. Trimming left V 8 bases short and J 5 bases short, with 19 bases between. Germline V lookup: CDR1 MDHEN, CDR2 SYDVKM. This CDR3 region has 14 residues. CDR3 sequence (DNA): TGTGCCAGCTCTCTGAGACTCAAAGCCCACGAGCAGTACTTC. Its protein is CASSLRLKAHEQYF. The full variable domain, in which reference TRBV28 and TRBJ2-7 provide the parts outside the CDR3, is DVKVTQSSRYLVKRTGEKVFLECVQDMDHENMFWYRQDPGLGLRLIYFSYDVKMKEKGDIPEGYSVSREKKERFSLILESASTNQTSMYLCASSLRLKAHEQYFGPGTRLTVT.

This chain links TRBV28 with TRBJ1-6; D is unresolved. V was shortened by 2 bases and J by 9 bases, with 14 bases between the two germline ends. The CDR3 sequence is 15 residues long. CDR1 and CDR2 from the germline V gene are MDHEN and SYDVKM. The CDR3 protein is CASSLPTAHASPLHF. In DNA, the CDR3 is TGTGCCAGCAGTTTACCAACAGCTCATGCTTCACCCCTCCACTTT.

This chain links TRBV7-2 with TRBJ2-7; D is possibly TRBD1 (6 bases). The length of the CDR3 is 13 residues. Trimming left V 2 bases short and J 4 bases short, with 9 bases between. Germline V CDR1 and CDR2: SGHTA, FQGNSA. This CDR3 reads CASSLLDRYEQYF. CDR3 in DNA: TGTGCCAGCAGCTTATTGGACAGATACGAGCAGTACTTC.